This entry concerns a single T cell receptor beta chain. The CDR3 is 14 amino acids. Germline V CDR1 and CDR2: SGDLS, YYNGEE. V shed 0 bases, J shed 7 bases, and the junction held 2 bases outside the gene matches. As originally analysed: Estimation of nucleated cell counts relied on the amplification of reference gene primers. Assay: immunoSEQ multiplex PCR; the TCRdb copy retains only in-frame clones and omits some. D and trimming were read from the DNA, whereas the V and J calls and clone size are those reported in that table. Altogether some 150,000 clones are present, roughly 79% being singletons, with the ten largest covering over 8.5%. This specimen belongs to a study of blood T cell repertoires in COVID-19. Study in general: The United States, Italy and Spain supplied acute and convalescent COVID-19 samples. PBMCs, B-cell-depleted T cells, or T cells were the source of the cDNA or gDNA that made up the material.

The sequencing input was peripheral blood. This chain connects TRBV9 to TRBJ1-3, with 9 bases lining up with TRBD1. This sequence was found in a man aged 45 to 65 with active or convalescent COVID-19. The CDR3 nucleotides read TGTGCCAGCAGCGTAGGGGACAGGGTGAACACCATATATTTT. Encoded protein: CASSVGDRVNTIYF.